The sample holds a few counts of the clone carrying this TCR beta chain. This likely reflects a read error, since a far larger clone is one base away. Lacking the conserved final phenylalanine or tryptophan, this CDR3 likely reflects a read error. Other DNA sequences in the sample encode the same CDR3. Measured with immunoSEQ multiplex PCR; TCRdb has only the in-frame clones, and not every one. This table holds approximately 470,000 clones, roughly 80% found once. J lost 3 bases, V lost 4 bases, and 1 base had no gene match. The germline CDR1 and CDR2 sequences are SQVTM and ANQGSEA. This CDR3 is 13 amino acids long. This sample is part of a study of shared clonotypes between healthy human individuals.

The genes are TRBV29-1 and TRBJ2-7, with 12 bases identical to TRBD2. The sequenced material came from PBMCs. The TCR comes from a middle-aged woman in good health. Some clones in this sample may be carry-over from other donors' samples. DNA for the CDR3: TGCAGCGTTGCGGGACTAGCGGGCTACGAGCAGTACCTC. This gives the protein CSVAGLAGYEQYL.